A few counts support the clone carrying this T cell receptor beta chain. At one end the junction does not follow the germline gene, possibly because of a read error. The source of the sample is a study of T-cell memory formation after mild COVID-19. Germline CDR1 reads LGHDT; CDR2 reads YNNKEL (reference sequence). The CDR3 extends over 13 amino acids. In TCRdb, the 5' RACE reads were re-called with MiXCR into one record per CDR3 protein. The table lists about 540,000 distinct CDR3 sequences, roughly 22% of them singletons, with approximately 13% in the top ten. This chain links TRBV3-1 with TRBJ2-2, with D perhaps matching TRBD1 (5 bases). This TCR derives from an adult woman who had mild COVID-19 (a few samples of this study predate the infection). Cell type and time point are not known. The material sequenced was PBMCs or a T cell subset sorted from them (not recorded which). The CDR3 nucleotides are TGTGCCAGCAGCGAAGATCAGGGCAGGGAGCTGTTTTTT. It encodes CASSEDQGRELFF.